These 16 T cell receptor beta chains share one sample of origin, sequenced in a study of STAT5B mutations in CD4+ large granular lymphocyte leukemia. Sequencing was performed with immunoSEQ multiplex PCR; in TCRdb, only in-frame clones are kept and a portion is missing. Among about 30,000 clones listed, roughly 77% were seen once. Material for sequencing was CD4+ T cells from blood buffy coats. The receptors stem from a human donor in good health.

The chain couples TRBV10-3 to TRBJ1-2; D is undetermined. Germline V gene lookup returns CDR1 ENHRY and CDR2 SYGVKD. The CDR3 covers 12 residues. V dropped 3 bases and J dropped 4 bases, with 6 bases sitting between them. CDR3 in amino acids: CAISDSSYGYTF. CDR3 DNA: TGTGCCATCAGTGATAGTAGCTATGGCTACACCTTC.

This clone was detected a few times. V is TRBV10-2 and J is TRBJ2-3; D not certain. V was clipped by 4 bases and J by 6 bases, with 8 bases between them. Germline V gene data show CDR1 as WSHSY and CDR2 as SAAADI. The CDR3 runs to 12 residues. In nucleotides, the CDR3 is TGCGCCAGCAGTGTGCGGAGTGATACGCAGTATTTT. It encodes CASSVRSDTQYF.

The rearrangement uses TRBV11-2 and TRBJ1-1, with no clear D. Trimming took 3 bases from V and 0 from J, leaving 5 bases between them. The germline gives CDR1 SGHAT, CDR2 FQNNGV. There are 13 residues in the CDR3. The DNA of the CDR3 is TGTGCCAGCAGCTTTCAAGTGAACACTGAAGCTTTCTTT. Encoded protein: CASSFQVNTEAFF.

This chain connects TRBV7-2 to TRBJ1-6; 8 bases match TRBD1. Germline loops: CDR1 SGHTA, CDR2 FQGNSA. The V gene end was trimmed by 3 bases and the J gene end by 6 bases; junction bases not matched to a gene: 7. The CDR3 has 16 amino acids. CDR3 coding DNA: TGTGCCAGCAGCTTCTCGACAGGGGAGGTTAATTCACCCCTCCACTTT. As protein: CASSFSTGEVNSPLHF.

This clone appeared a few times. This sequence joins TRBV28 and TRBJ1-5, with D unclear. In germline, CDR1 is MDHEN, CDR2 SYDVKM. CDR3 size: 12 residues. The germline V and J ends were trimmed by 7 bases and 6 bases, with 10 bases remaining between them. The CDR3 here is CASTTGVQPQHF. CDR3 in DNA: TGTGCCAGCACCACTGGGGTTCAGCCCCAGCATTTT.

V gene TRBV7-2 combines with J gene TRBJ1-1, with D unclear. There are 13 residues in the CDR3. Germline assignment: CDR1 SGHTA and CDR2 FQGNSA. The V end was cut by 1 base, the J end by 0 bases, with 3 bases between. The CDR3 is CASSLVVNTEAFF. CDR3 nucleotides: TGTGCCAGCAGCTTAGTGGTGAACACTGAAGCTTTCTTT.

This clone appeared once. The gene calls are TRBV7-2 and TRBJ1-5, with a tentative D call TRBD1 (6 bases). The germline V and J ends were trimmed by 5 bases and 1 base, with 12 bases remaining between them. Germline V lookup: CDR1 SGHTA, CDR2 FQGNSA. CDR3 length: 15 amino acids. CDR3 amino acids: CASSIGQISNQPQHF. In nucleotides, the CDR3 is TGTGCCAGCAGCATCGGACAGATAAGCAATCAGCCCCAGCATTTT.

The V and J genes are TRBV30 and TRBJ2-2; 10 bases line up with TRBD1. Germline CDR1 is GTSNPN and CDR2 is SVGIG (reference sequence). The CDR3 runs to 15 residues. Germline trimming cut 5 bases from V and 6 bases from J; bases unmatched to any gene: 9. In nucleotides, the CDR3 is TGTGCCTGGGGGCCCGGGACAGGGGTGGCCGGGGAGCTGTTTTTT. Translating it yields CAWGPGTGVAGELFF. Variable domain in full (rest from reference TRBV30 and TRBJ2-2): SQTIHQWPATLVQPVGSPLSLECTVEGTSNPNLYWYRQAAGRGLQLLFYSVGIGQISSEVPQNLSASRPQDRQFILSSKKLLLSDSGFYLCAWGPGTGVAGELFFGEGSRLTVL.

The rearrangement joins TRBV7-3 to TRBJ1-2, with a tentative D call TRBD1 (6 bases). The CDR3 has 14 amino acids. CDR1 is SGHTA, CDR2 FQGTGA, per germline. Trimming left V 6 bases short and J 4 bases short, with 15 bases between. The CDR3 loop reads CASSSGQTSYGYTF. The DNA for the CDR3 is TGTGCCAGCAGTTCGGGACAAACCTCCTATGGCTACACCTTC.

V usage is TRBV5-1 and J usage is TRBJ2-7; 13 bases line up with TRBD2. With V trimmed by 4 bases and J by 7 bases, 5 bases remained unmatched. The CDR3 is 14 amino acids. CDR1 SGHRS and CDR2 YFSETQ come from the germline V gene. The CDR3, as DNA: TGCGCCAGCAGCCCGGGACTAGCGGGGAATGAGCAGTACTTC. Translated, it gives CASSPGLAGNEQYF.

V gene TRBV27 combines with J gene TRBJ2-5; possibly TRBD2 for D (7 bases). The ends were cut back, 5 bases at V and 5 bases at J, with 15 bases in the middle. The germline gives CDR1 MNHEY, CDR2 SMNVEV (reference sequence). This CDR3 spans 14 amino acids. The CDR3 nucleotides read TGTGCCAGCAGTCCCCGTCGGGGGGCCGAGACCCAGTACTTC. Translation gives CASSPRRGAETQYF.

In its sample, this clone was seen a few times. The rearrangement links TRBV5-4 to TRBJ1-1; weak D call: TRBD1 (5 bases). The V end was cut by 4 bases, the J end by 3 bases, with 19 bases between. The CDR3 is made up of 16 amino acids. CDR1 and CDR2 from the germline V gene are SGHNT and YYREEE (reference sequence). CDR3 DNA: TGTGCCAGCAGCCGCCCGGGACCCCAGGGCCACACTGAAGCTTTCTTT. Protein product: CASSRPGPQGHTEAFF.

The rearrangement joins TRBV7-9 to TRBJ2-3, with TRBD1 matching 7 bases. There are 14 residues in the CDR3. Trimming took 3 bases from V and 6 from J; bases not matched to a gene: 6. Germline CDR1 and CDR2: SEHNR and FQNEAQ (reference sequence). Here the CDR3 reads CASSFVQGVDTQYF. CDR3 DNA sequence: TGTGCCAGCAGCTTTGTCCAGGGGGTGGATACGCAGTATTTT.

This clone appeared a few times. The chain employs TRBV30 and TRBJ1-5; no firm D call. CDR1 and CDR2 from the germline V gene are GTSNPN and SVGIG (reference sequence). Trimming took off 3 bases at V and 5 bases at J, with 11 bases between the two ends. The CDR3 contains 13 residues. The CDR3 protein is CAWSASSDQPQHF. The CDR3 bases are TGTGCCTGGAGCGCATCCTCAGATCAGCCCCAGCATTTT.

The CDR3 reads CASSSGQGGLRSGANVLTF. The CDR3, as DNA: TGTGCCAGCAGCTCCGGGCAGGGTGGTCTCCGCTCTGGGGCCAACGTCCTGACTTTC. The genes are TRBV13 and TRBJ2-6; tentative D call: TRBD1 (5 bases). Trimming shortened V by 4 bases and J by 0 bases, and 19 bases separated the two germline ends. Per the germline V gene, CDR1 is PRHDT and CDR2 is FYEKMQ (reference sequence). This CDR3 contains 19 residues.

The rearrangement links TRBV6-1 to TRBJ1-2; D not resolved. Germline lookup yields CDR1 MNHNS and CDR2 SASEGT. CDR3 length equals 13 residues. The germline V and J ends were trimmed by 2 bases and 6 bases, with 10 bases remaining between them. CDR3 sequence: CASSETVSDGYTF. The DNA for the CDR3 is TGTGCCAGCAGTGAAACGGTCTCGGATGGCTACACCTTC.